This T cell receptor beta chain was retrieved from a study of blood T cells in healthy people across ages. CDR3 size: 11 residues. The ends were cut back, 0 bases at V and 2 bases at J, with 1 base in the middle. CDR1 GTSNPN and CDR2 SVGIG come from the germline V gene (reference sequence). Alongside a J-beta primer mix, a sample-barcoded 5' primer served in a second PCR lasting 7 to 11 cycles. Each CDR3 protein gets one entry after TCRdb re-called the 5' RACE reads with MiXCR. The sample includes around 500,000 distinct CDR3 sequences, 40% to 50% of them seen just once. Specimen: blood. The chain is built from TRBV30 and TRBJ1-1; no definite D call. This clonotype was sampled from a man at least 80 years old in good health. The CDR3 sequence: CAWSVNTEAFF. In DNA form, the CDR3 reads TGTGCCTGGAGTGTAAACACTGAAGCTTTCTTT.